This entry lists 26 T cell receptor beta chains sequenced from one sample in a study of long-term antiretroviral therapy in people with HIV. Sequencing relied on immunoSEQ assay v3.0, run at survey level. Here immunoSEQ multiplex PCR was the method, and the copy in TCRdb shows in-frame clones only, minus some. This table has 15,000 to 20,000 clones, around 81% appearing once. Sequenced material: unsorted PBMCs, taken 0.3 years before starting antiretroviral therapy. These receptor sequences come from a man aged 50 or older with HIV.

In its sample, this clone was seen a few times. This rearrangement joins TRBV6-5 to TRBJ2-2; 12 bases agree with TRBD2. CDR1 MNHEY and CDR2 SVGAGI come from the germline V gene. V lost 5 bases, J lost 6 bases, and 4 bases stayed unmatched. The CDR3 length is 15 residues. CDR3 DNA sequence: TGTGCCAGCAGTAAAAGACTAGCGGGGGCCGGGGAGCTGTTTTTT. Its translation is CASSKRLAGAGELFF.

The chain employs TRBV19 and TRBJ2-7; 9 bases are shared with TRBD2. Germline-derived CDR1 and CDR2 are LNHDA and SQIVND (reference sequence). The CDR3 covers 13 residues. Trimming at V came to 3 bases and at J to 7 bases, leaving 4 bases not matched to a gene. CDR3 sequence: CASSIGLAREQYF. As DNA, the CDR3 is TGTGCCAGTAGTATCGGACTAGCGCGGGAGCAGTACTTC.

This chain joins TRBV6-6 and TRBJ1-2, with D perhaps TRBD1 (5 bases). The V gene's germline CDR1 is MNHNY and CDR2 SVGAGI (reference sequence). This CDR3 has 13 amino acids. The V end was cut by 2 bases, the J end by 7 bases, with 11 bases between. DNA of the CDR3: TGTGCCAGCAGTTACGGGGCGGGAAGTGGCTACACCTTC. It translates to CASSYGAGSGYTF.

The chain uses TRBV25-1 and TRBJ1-2; no clear D. Between the trimmed V and J ends, which lost 0 bases and 2 bases, there was a span of 13 bases. This CDR3 spans 16 amino acids. Looked up from germline, CDR1 is MGHDK and CDR2 is SYGVNS. The CDR3 DNA sequence: TGTGCCAGCAGTGAATATTCGGCCGAACTCAACTATGGCTACACCTTC. This sequence encodes CASSEYSAELNYGYTF.

The genes are TRBV5-4 and TRBJ2-7; D possibly corresponds to TRBD1 (7 bases). The germline V and J ends were trimmed by 0 bases and 2 bases, with 9 bases remaining between them. CDR3 size: 14 residues. From germline, CDR1 is SGHNT and CDR2 YYREEE (reference sequence). CDR3 protein: CASSLAGGPYEQYF. CDR3 in DNA: TGTGCCAGCAGCTTGGCAGGGGGGCCCTACGAGCAGTACTTC. Full variable domain (remainder filled in from reference TRBV5-4 and TRBJ2-7): ETGVTQSPTHLIKTRGQQVTLRCSSQSGHNTVSWYQQALGQGPQFIFQYYREEENGRGNFPPRFSGLQFPNYSSELNVNALELDDSALYLCASSLAGGPYEQYFGPGTRLTVT.

This chain joins TRBV10-2 and TRBJ1-6; 8 bases line up with TRBD1. J lost 10 bases, V lost 9 bases, and 11 bases had no gene match. Germline V gene data show CDR1 as WSHSY and CDR2 as SAAADI. The CDR3 consists of 14 residues. The CDR3 is CASGDRPLGSPLHF. In nucleotides, the CDR3 is TGCGCCAGTGGGGACAGGCCGCTAGGATCACCCCTCCACTTT.

The gene calls are TRBV7-9 and TRBJ2-3; 8 bases line up with TRBD2. The germline gives CDR1 SEHNR, CDR2 FQNEAQ (reference sequence). The V gene end was trimmed by 5 bases and the J gene end by 2 bases; junction bases not matched to a gene: 6. The CDR3 runs to 15 residues. The CDR3 DNA reads as TGTGCCAGCAGCCTGATAGCGGGAACCACAGATACGCAGTATTTT. Amino acid sequence: CASSLIAGTTDTQYF.

CDR3 nucleotides: TGCAGCGTGACAGGAAAAGGCTACACCTTC. This encodes CSVTGKGYTF. The chain joins TRBV29-1 to TRBJ1-2, with a weak D call TRBD1 (6 bases). Germline lookup yields CDR1 SQVTM and CDR2 ANQGSEA. The CDR3 is 10 amino acids. V was cut by 6 bases and J by 8 bases, with 10 bases left in between.

J is TRBJ1-2 and V is TRBV7-9; D remains ambiguous. Germline values: CDR1 SEHNR, CDR2 FQNEAQ (reference sequence). The CDR3 totals 14 residues. V dropped 1 base and J dropped 8 bases, with 14 bases sitting between them. Here the CDR3 DNA reads TGTGCCAGCAGCTTAGGAGCCTCGGCGGGAGGCTACACCTTC. Translating gives CASSLGASAGGYTF.

The CDR3: CASSDPTSGDNTGELFF. The CDR3 nucleotides are TGTGCCAGCAGTGACCCAACTAGCGGGGATAACACCGGGGAGCTGTTTTTT. The V and J genes are TRBV6-1 and TRBJ2-2; 10 nucleotides agree with TRBD2. Germline lookup yields CDR1 MNHNS and CDR2 SASEGT. Losses at the gene ends were 3 bases for V and 2 bases for J; bases not matched to a gene: 6. The CDR3 totals 17 residues.

The rearrangement uses TRBV7-2 and TRBJ2-7; D is perhaps TRBD2 (5 bases). The CDR3 consists of 15 residues. CDR1 is SGHTA, CDR2 FQGNSA, per germline. Trimming shortened V by 3 bases and J by 1 base, and 13 bases separated the two germline ends. As DNA, the CDR3 is TGTGCCAGCAGCTTGTCCCTCCGGGGTTCCTACGAGCAGTACTTC. The encoded protein is CASSLSLRGSYEQYF.

This chain connects TRBV29-1 to TRBJ2-7, with 9 bases matching TRBD1. V was clipped by 4 bases and J by 2 bases; unmatched bases: 6. Per germline, CDR1 SQVTM and CDR2 ANQGSEA. The CDR3 is made up of 14 amino acids. CDR3 DNA sequence: TGCAGCGTTGTCCGGACAGGGGAACCCTACGAGCAGTACTTC. Residues: CSVVRTGEPYEQYF.

The chain uses TRBV4-1 and TRBJ2-6; D is uncertain. The V gene lost 0 bases and the J gene lost 0 bases, with 6 bases spanning the gap. Germline CDR1 reads MGHRA; CDR2 reads YSYEKL. The CDR3 length is 16 residues. The CDR3 nucleotides read TGCGCCAGCAGCCAAGAACGGATCTCTGGGGCCAACGTCCTGACTTTC. Translation: CASSQERISGANVLTF.

This chain uses TRBV2 with TRBJ1-3; 8 bases are a match to TRBD1. The CDR3 is made up of 15 amino acids. Germline CDR1 reads SNHLY; CDR2 reads FYNNEI. V gave up 8 bases and J gave up 4 bases; unmatched junction bases: 10. The CDR3 DNA reads as TGTGCCAGCGGGGGCGACAGGGGTCGAGGAAACACCATATATTTT. It yields the protein CASGGDRGRGNTIYF.

This clone was detected once. V gene TRBV5-1 combines with J gene TRBJ2-1; TRBD1 matches 8 bases. The ends lost 1 base at V and 4 bases at J; junction bases unmatched: 7. Germline V CDR1 and CDR2: SGHRS, YFSETQ. CDR3 length: 16 amino acids. CDR3 nucleotides: TGCGCCAGCAGCTTGTTCACAGGGGGGTTGTACAATGAGCAGTTCTTC. It specifies CASSLFTGGLYNEQFF.

A single count supports this clone. The V and J genes are TRBV5-1 and TRBJ2-7; 8 bases are shared with TRBD1. From germline, CDR1 is SGHRS and CDR2 YFSETQ. The V segment lost 4 bases and the J segment 0 bases; nucleotides outside the gene matches: 6. The CDR3 length is 15 residues. This chain's CDR3 is CASSQGTGISYEQYF. As DNA, the CDR3 is TGCGCCAGCAGCCAGGGGACAGGTATCTCCTACGAGCAGTACTTC. The variable domain in full, completed from reference TRBV5-1 and TRBJ2-7, reads KAGVTQTPRYLIKTRGQQVTLSCSPISGHRSVSWYQQTPGQGLQFLFEYFSETQRNKGNFPGRFSGRQFSNSRSEMNVSTLELGDSALYLCASSQGTGISYEQYFGPGTRLTVT.

The V and J genes are TRBV7-6 and TRBJ2-5; TRBD2 might be the D (6 bases). The CDR3 runs 15 residues. Germline CDR1 is SGHVS and CDR2 is FNYEAQ. Trimming pared 0 bases from V and 5 bases from J, leaving 13 bases between. This CDR3 is CASSLAAGTWETQYF. Written as DNA, the CDR3 is TGTGCCAGCAGCTTAGCCGCGGGAACGTGGGAGACCCAGTACTTC.

The V gene is TRBV7-9, the J gene TRBJ2-2; 8 nucleotides align to TRBD1. Germline CDR1 SEHNR, CDR2 FQNEAQ (reference sequence). This CDR3 has 15 amino acids. V was clipped by 2 bases and J by 4 bases; unmatched bases: 3. The CDR3 region has the DNA TGTGCCAGCAGCTTATCAGGGGGCTTCACCGGGGAGCTGTTTTTT. Translation: CASSLSGGFTGELFF. Variable domain in full (rest from reference TRBV7-9 and TRBJ2-2): DTGVSQNPRHKITKRGQNVTFRCDPISEHNRLYWYRQTLGQGPEFLTYFQNEAQLEKSRLLSDRFSAERPKGSFSTLEIQRTEQGDSAMYLCASSLSGGFTGELFFGEGSRLTVL.

The chain couples TRBV10-3 to TRBJ2-7; possibly TRBD2 for D (5 bases). Germline values: CDR1 ENHRY, CDR2 SYGVKD. The CDR3 covers 17 residues. V dropped 3 bases and J dropped 5 bases, with 23 bases sitting between them. The CDR3 DNA reads TGTGCCATCAGTGACTCCTCTAATTTGGTTCCGAGGGACGAGCAGTACTTC. Translating gives CAISDSSNLVPRDEQYF.

V and J are TRBV7-6 and TRBJ2-7; D possibly corresponds to TRBD2 (7 bases). This CDR3 is 13 amino acids long. Trimming stripped 4 bases from V and 3 bases from J, with 10 bases between. Germline values: CDR1 SGHVS, CDR2 FNYEAQ. The chain's CDR3 is CASSSGEGYEQYF. CDR3 coding DNA: TGTGCCAGCAGCTCAGGGGAGGGCTACGAGCAGTACTTC.

This chain uses TRBV4-3 with TRBJ1-2; TRBD1 matches 9 bases. The CDR3 spans 15 residues. The J segment lost 4 bases and the V segment lost 0 bases, leaving 3 bases of the junction unmatched. CDR1 is LGHNA and CDR2 is YSLEER in the germline V gene. The CDR3 nucleotides read TGCGCCAGCAGCCAAGAAGGGACAGGGCGCTATGGCTACACCTTC. This encodes CASSQEGTGRYGYTF.

The CDR3 nucleotides are TGTGCCAGCAGCCAGGAGTTCCAAGAGACCCAGTACTTC. Translation gives CASSQEFQETQYF. The chain has TRBV5-6 and TRBJ2-5, with D hard to call. The CDR3 covers 13 residues. The V and J ends lost 4 bases and 1 base respectively, with 8 bases between them. The germline gives CDR1 SGHDT, CDR2 YYEEEE.

The CDR3 DNA follows: TGTGCCAGCTCACGGGGGCGAGAGAACACTGAAGCTTTCTTT. This sequence encodes CASSRGRENTEAFF. The V and J genes are TRBV18 and TRBJ1-1, with D maybe TRBD1 (6 bases). Trimming removed 4 bases from V and 1 base from J, with 10 bases in between. This CDR3 region has 14 residues. The germline CDR1 and CDR2 sequences are KGHSH and LQKENI. Variable domain in full (rest from reference TRBV18 and TRBJ1-1): NAGVMQNPRHLVRRRGQEARLRCSPMKGHSHVYWYRQLPEEGLKFMVYLQKENIIDESGMPKERFSAEFPKEGPSILRIQQVVRGDSAAYFCASSRGRENTEAFFGQGTRLTVV.

The rearrangement joins TRBV5-4 to TRBJ1-1; no reliable D call. The ends were cut back, 4 bases at V and 2 bases at J, with 15 bases in the middle. The CDR3 is made up of 15 amino acids. CDR1 SGHNT and CDR2 YYREEE come from the germline V gene (reference sequence). CDR3 DNA: TGTGCCAGCAGCGATGGAGGCCGTGGAAACACTGAAGCTTTCTTT. It is translated as CASSDGGRGNTEAFF.

This clone was detected only once. The rearrangement links TRBV30 to TRBJ1-1; D call uncertain. Germline lookup yields CDR1 GTSNPN and CDR2 SVGIG (reference sequence). Trimming shortened V by 5 bases and J by 7 bases, and 8 bases separated the two germline ends. The CDR3 sequence is 10 residues long. The CDR3 DNA reads as TGTGCCTGGGGGGAGTTTGAAGCTTTCTTT. Translation: CAWGEFEAFF. The full variable domain, in which reference TRBV30 and TRBJ1-1 provide the parts outside the CDR3, is SQTIHQWPATLVQPVGSPLSLECTVEGTSNPNLYWYRQAAGRGLQLLFYSVGIGQISSEVPQNLSASRPQDRQFILSSKKLLLSDSGFYLCAWGEFEAFFGQGTRLTVV.

CDR3 protein: CASSLVGRGQEVYGYTF. The DNA of the CDR3 is TGTGCCAGCAGCTTAGTGGGCAGGGGGCAAGAAGTCTATGGCTACACCTTC. This chain uses TRBV7-8 with TRBJ1-2, with 8 bases identical to TRBD1. Germline V gene lookup returns CDR1 SGHVS and CDR2 FQNEAQ. Losses at the gene ends were 1 base for V and 4 bases for J; bases not matched to a gene: 11. This CDR3 is 17 amino acids long.